The entry below gives a single T cell receptor beta chain sequence along with its context. What it recognizes is unknown. Every patient had mismatch repair deficiency by PCR or immunohistochemistry. This CDR3 comprises 14 residues. Germline assignment: CDR1 LNHDA and CDR2 SQIVND (reference sequence). Trimming stripped 6 bases from V and 3 bases from J, with 14 bases between. The data belong to a study of PD-1 blockade in mismatch repair-deficient tumors. The study, taken as a whole, reports: After pembrolizumab, tumor-resident clones rose rapidly, then generally contracted before radiologic responses.

Sequencing used immunoSEQ multiplex PCR; TCRdb keeps in-frame clones, though not all of them. The top ten hold roughly 2.8% of the sample, which has roughly 84,000 clones, 65% to 85% seen once. The V gene is TRBV19, the J gene TRBJ2-5; D may be TRBD2 (6 bases). Material: peripheral blood, obtained 12 weeks after starting pembrolizumab. This sequence was found in an adult with mismatch repair-deficient cancer. The CDR3 reads CASRTGTSKETQYF. In DNA form, the CDR3 reads TGTGCCAGTAGGACCGGGACTTCAAAAGAGACCCAGTACTTC. The full variable domain, rest sourced from reference TRBV19 and TRBJ2-5, is DGGITQSPKYLFRKEGQNVTLSCEQNLNHDAMYWYRQDPGQGLRLIYYSQIVNDFQKGDIAEGYSVSREKKESFPLTVTSAQKNPTAFYLCASRTGTSKETQYFGPGTRLLVL.